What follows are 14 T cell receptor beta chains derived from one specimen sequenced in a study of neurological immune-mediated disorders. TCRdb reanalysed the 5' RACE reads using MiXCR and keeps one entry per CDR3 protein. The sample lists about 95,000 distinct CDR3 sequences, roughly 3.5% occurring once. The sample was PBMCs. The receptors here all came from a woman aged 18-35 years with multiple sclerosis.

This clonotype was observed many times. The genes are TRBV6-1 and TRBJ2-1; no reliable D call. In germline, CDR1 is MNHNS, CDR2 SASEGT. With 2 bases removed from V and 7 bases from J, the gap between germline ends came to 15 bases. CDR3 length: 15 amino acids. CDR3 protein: CASSEWVNPENEQFF. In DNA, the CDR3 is TGTGCCAGCAGTGAATGGGTCAACCCTGAGAATGAGCAGTTCTTC.

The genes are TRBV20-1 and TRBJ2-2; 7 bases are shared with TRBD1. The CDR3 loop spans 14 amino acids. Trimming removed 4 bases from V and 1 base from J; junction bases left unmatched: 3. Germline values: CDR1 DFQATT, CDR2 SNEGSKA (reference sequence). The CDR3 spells CSAKRQGNTGELFF. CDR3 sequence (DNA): TGCAGTGCTAAACGACAGGGGAACACCGGGGAGCTGTTTTTT.

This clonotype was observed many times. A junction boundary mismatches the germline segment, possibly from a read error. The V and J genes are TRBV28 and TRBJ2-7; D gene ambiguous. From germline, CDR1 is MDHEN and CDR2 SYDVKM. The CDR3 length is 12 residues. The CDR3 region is CASSLLGYEQYF. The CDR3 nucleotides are TGCGCCAGCAGCTTGTTGGGATACGAGCAGTACTTC.

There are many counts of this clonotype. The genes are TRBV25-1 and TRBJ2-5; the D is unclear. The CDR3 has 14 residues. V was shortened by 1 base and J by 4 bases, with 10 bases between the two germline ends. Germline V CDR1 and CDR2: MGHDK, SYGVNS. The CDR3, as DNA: TGTGCCAGCAGTGAATTTAGGAGCTTAGAGACCCAGTACTTC. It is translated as CASSEFRSLETQYF.

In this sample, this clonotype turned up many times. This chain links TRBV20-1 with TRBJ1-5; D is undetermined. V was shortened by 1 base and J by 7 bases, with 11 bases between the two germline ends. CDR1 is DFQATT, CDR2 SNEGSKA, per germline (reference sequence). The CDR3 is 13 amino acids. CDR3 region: CSARGAGVQPQHF. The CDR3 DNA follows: TGCAGTGCTAGAGGGGCTGGGGTACAGCCCCAGCATTTT.

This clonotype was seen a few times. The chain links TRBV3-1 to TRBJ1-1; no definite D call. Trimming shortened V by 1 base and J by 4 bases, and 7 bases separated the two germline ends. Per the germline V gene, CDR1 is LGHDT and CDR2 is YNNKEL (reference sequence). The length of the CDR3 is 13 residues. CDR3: CASSQGHSTEAFF. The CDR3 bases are TGTGCCAGCAGCCAAGGACACAGCACTGAAGCTTTCTTT.

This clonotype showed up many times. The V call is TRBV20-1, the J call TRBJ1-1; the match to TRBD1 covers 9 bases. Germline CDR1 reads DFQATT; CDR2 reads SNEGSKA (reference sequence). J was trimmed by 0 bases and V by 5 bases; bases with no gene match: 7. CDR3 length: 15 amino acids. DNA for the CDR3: TGCAGTGCTTCCGGACAGGGGAGTTTGAACACTGAAGCTTTCTTT. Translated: CSASGQGSLNTEAFF.

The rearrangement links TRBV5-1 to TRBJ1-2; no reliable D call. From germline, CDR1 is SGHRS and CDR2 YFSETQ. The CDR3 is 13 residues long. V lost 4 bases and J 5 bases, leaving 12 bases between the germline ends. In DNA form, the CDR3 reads TGCGCCAGCAGCGGTGACGCGGGGTATGGCTACACCTTC. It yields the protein CASSGDAGYGYTF.

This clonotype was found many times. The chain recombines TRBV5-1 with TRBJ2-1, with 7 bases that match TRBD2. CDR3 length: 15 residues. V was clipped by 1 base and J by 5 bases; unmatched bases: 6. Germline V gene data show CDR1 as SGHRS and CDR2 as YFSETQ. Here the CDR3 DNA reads TGCGCCAGCAGCTTGATCGAGGCGGGAGACAATGAGCAGTTCTTC. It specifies CASSLIEAGDNEQFF.

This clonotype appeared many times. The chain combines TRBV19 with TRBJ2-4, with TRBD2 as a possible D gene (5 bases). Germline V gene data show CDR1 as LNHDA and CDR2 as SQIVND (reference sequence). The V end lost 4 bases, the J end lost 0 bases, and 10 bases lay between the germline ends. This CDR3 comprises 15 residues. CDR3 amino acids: CASSKASLAKNIQYF. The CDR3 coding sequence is TGTGCCAGTAGTAAGGCTAGCCTAGCCAAAAACATTCAGTACTTC.

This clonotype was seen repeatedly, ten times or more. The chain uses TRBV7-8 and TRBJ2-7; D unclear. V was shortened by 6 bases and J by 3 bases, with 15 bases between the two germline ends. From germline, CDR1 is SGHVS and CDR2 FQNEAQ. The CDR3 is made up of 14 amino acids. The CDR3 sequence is CASSPPSRGYEQYF. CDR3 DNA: TGTGCCAGCAGTCCGCCTTCTCGAGGCTACGAGCAGTACTTC.

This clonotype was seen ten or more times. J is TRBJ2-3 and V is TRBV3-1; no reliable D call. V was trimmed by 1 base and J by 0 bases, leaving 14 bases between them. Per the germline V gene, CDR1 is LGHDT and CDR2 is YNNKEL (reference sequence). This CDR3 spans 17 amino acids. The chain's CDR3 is CASSQAISTTSTDTQYF. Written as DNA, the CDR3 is TGTGCCAGCAGCCAAGCTATCTCTACCACTAGCACAGATACGCAGTATTTT.

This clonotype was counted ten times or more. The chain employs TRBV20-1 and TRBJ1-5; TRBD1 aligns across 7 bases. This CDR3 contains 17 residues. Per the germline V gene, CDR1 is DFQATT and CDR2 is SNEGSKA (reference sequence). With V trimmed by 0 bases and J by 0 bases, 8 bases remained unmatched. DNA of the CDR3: TGCAGTGCTAGAGAGTTGACAGGGATAAGTAGCAATCAGCCCCAGCATTTT. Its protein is CSARELTGISSNQPQHF.

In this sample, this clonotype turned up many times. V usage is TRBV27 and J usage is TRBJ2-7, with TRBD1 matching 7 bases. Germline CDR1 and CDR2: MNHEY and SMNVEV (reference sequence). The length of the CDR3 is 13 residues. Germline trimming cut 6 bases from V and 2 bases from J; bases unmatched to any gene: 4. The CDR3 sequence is CASSFGTAYEQYF. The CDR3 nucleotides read TGTGCCAGCAGCTTTGGGACAGCCTACGAGCAGTACTTC.